The 23 T cell receptor beta chains below all came from one sample that was sequenced in a study of blood T cell repertoires in COVID-19. Generated by immunoSEQ multiplex PCR, the TCRdb table keeps only in-frame clones and is missing some. Among under 250,000 clones, around 82% were seen once, and the ten largest hold roughly 12%. Material: peripheral blood. The source of these receptors is a woman in her thirties or forties with acute or convalescent COVID-19.

The J gene is TRBJ2-7, the V gene TRBV5-6, with D perhaps TRBD2 (5 bases). CDR3 length: 13 amino acids. The germline V and J ends were trimmed by 2 bases and 3 bases, with 9 bases remaining between them. Per germline, CDR1 SGHDT and CDR2 YYEEEE. CDR3 DNA: TGTGCCAGCAGCTTTGGGAGTATCTACGAGCAGTACTTC. Translation gives CASSFGSIYEQYF.

The chain recombines TRBV28 with TRBJ1-1; no clear D. CDR3 length equals 14 residues. Trimming shortened V by 2 bases and J by 4 bases, and 11 bases separated the two germline ends. CDR1 is MDHEN, CDR2 SYDVKM, per germline. For the CDR3, the DNA is TGTGCCAGCAGTTTAATTATCCGGGGCACTGAAGCTTTCTTT. Translated, it gives CASSLIIRGTEAFF.

The chain is built from TRBV7-3 and TRBJ2-6; 11 nucleotides match TRBD1. The J segment lost 4 bases and the V segment lost 5 bases, leaving 13 bases of the junction unmatched. Germline lookup yields CDR1 SGHTA and CDR2 FQGTGA. This CDR3 comprises 19 residues. The CDR3 DNA reads as TGTGCCAGCAGCCCTAGGAGGACAGGGGGCGCAGACGGGGCCAACGTCCTGACTTTC. Its protein is CASSPRRTGGADGANVLTF.

The rearrangement uses TRBV7-9 and TRBJ2-1; D perhaps matches TRBD2 (5 bases). The germline V and J ends were trimmed by 8 bases and 3 bases, with 20 bases remaining between them. Germline V CDR1 and CDR2: SEHNR, FQNEAQ (reference sequence). The CDR3 is made up of 16 amino acids. The CDR3 DNA sequence: TGTGCCAGCCTTAGGGCTGGAGGCGGGTTCTACAATGAGCAGTTCTTC. Protein: CASLRAGGGFYNEQFF.

The chain is built from TRBV3-1 (or the pseudogene TRBV3-2) and TRBJ2-7; 9 bases fit TRBD1. This CDR3 spans 15 amino acids. The germline CDR1 and CDR2 sequences are LGHDT and YNNKEL (reference sequence). With 4 bases clipped from V and 2 bases from J, the junction kept 6 bases outside the gene matches. The CDR3 DNA reads TGTGCCAGCAGCCTAACCTGGGACAGGGCCTACGAGCAGTACTTC. This codes for CASSLTWDRAYEQYF.

This chain connects TRBV6-4 to TRBJ2-1; 8 bases agree with TRBD2. The CDR3 consists of 14 residues. From germline, CDR1 is MRHNA and CDR2 SNTAGT. The V and J ends lost 8 bases and 7 bases, in that order; junction bases with no gene match: 10. CDR3 DNA sequence: TGTGCCAGCTCTCGGACTAGCAAAAATAATGAGCAGTTCTTC. This gives the protein CASSRTSKNNEQFF.

The chain recombines TRBV19 with TRBJ2-7; 9 positions agree with TRBD2. The length of the CDR3 is 15 residues. The V segment lost 1 base and the J segment 3 bases; nucleotides outside the gene matches: 4. The germline V gene has CDR1 LNHDA and CDR2 SQIVND (reference sequence). The CDR3 bases are TGTGCCAGTAGTATAGTGGCTAGCGGGGACTACGAGCAGTACTTC. This translates into CASSIVASGDYEQYF. The whole variable domain, remainder taken from reference TRBV19 and TRBJ2-7, is DGGITQSPKYLFRKEGQNVTLSCEQNLNHDAMYWYRQDPGQGLRLIYYSQIVNDFQKGDIAEGYSVSREKKESFPLTVTSAQKNPTAFYLCASSIVASGDYEQYFGPGTRLTVT.

J is TRBJ1-1 and V is TRBV11-2; tentative D call: TRBD1 (6 bases). The CDR3 is made up of 14 amino acids. Germline CDR1 is SGHAT and CDR2 is FQNNGV. V dropped 5 bases and J dropped 10 bases, with 20 bases sitting between them. In nucleotides, the CDR3 is TGTGCCAGCAGCGGGCAGGGGACAATAGAGGGAGCTTTCTTT. Residues: CASSGQGTIEGAFF.

V usage is TRBV27 and J usage is TRBJ2-1; D is unclear. The V and J ends lost 6 bases and 7 bases respectively, with 13 bases between them. Germline-derived CDR1 and CDR2 are MNHEY and SMNVEV (reference sequence). This CDR3 is built from 13 residues. CDR3 residues: CASRTALGNEQFF. CDR3 in DNA: TGTGCCAGCAGGACTGCCCTAGGAAATGAGCAGTTCTTC.

This clone was observed a few times. The J gene is TRBJ2-7, the V gene TRBV6-6, with 7 bases that match TRBD1. The V segment lost 5 bases and the J segment 4 bases; nucleotides outside the gene matches: 5. The CDR3 covers 13 residues. Looked up from germline, CDR1 is MNHNY and CDR2 is SVGAGI (reference sequence). The CDR3 DNA follows: TGTGCCAGCAGTCAGCAGGGGGTTTACGAGCAGTACTTC. Residues: CASSQQGVYEQYF.

This chain joins TRBV10-1 and TRBJ1-1, with 7 bases fitting TRBD1. The germline V gene encodes CDR1 WNHNN and CDR2 SYGVQD (reference sequence). This CDR3 spans 16 amino acids. V shed 0 bases, J shed 4 bases, and the junction held 8 bases outside the gene matches. Written as DNA, the CDR3 is TGCGCCAGCAGTGAGTCGACAGGGAGAGGAGGCACTGAAGCTTTCTTT. This codes for CASSESTGRGGTEAFF.

The J gene is TRBJ1-5, the V gene TRBV4-2, with TRBD1 identical over 7 bases. This CDR3 has 16 residues. Germline trimming cut 3 bases from V and 4 bases from J; bases unmatched to any gene: 9. CDR1 LGHNA and CDR2 YNFKEQ come from the germline V gene. The CDR3 is CASSQTTGSSNQPQHF. The CDR3 nucleotides are TGTGCCAGCAGCCAGACGACAGGGTCCTCGAATCAGCCCCAGCATTTT.

The V and J genes are TRBV6-6 and TRBJ2-7; weak D call: TRBD1 (5 bases). V lost 8 bases and J 3 bases, leaving 11 bases between the germline ends. Germline loops: CDR1 MNHNY, CDR2 SVGAGI (reference sequence). The CDR3 sequence is 12 residues long. The CDR3 sequence: CASRQQGYEQYF. The DNA for the CDR3 is TGTGCCAGCCGCCAGCAGGGCTACGAGCAGTACTTC.

In this sample, this clone turned up once. This rearrangement joins TRBV5-1 to TRBJ2-7; D remains ambiguous. This CDR3 is 13 amino acids long. Germline V lookup: CDR1 SGHRS, CDR2 YFSETQ. V dropped 1 base and J dropped 3 bases, with 8 bases sitting between them. Here the CDR3 DNA reads TGCGCCAGCAGCTTGTCTTCCCGCTACGAGCAGTACTTC. Its protein product is CASSLSSRYEQYF.

The chain combines TRBV4-3 with TRBJ2-2, with D uncertain. In germline, CDR1 is LGHNA, CDR2 YSLEER. V was clipped by 3 bases and J by 5 bases, with 19 bases between them. This CDR3 spans 17 amino acids. CDR3 protein: CASSHPNPSRRTGELFF. CDR3 nucleotides: TGCGCCAGCAGCCACCCTAACCCATCCCGGAGAACCGGGGAGCTGTTTTTT.

Remarks on this clone: In the same sample, other DNA sequences code for this CDR3. This rearrangement joins TRBV5-1 to TRBJ2-7; D is unresolved. Deletions cut 4 bases from V and 0 bases from J, with 5 bases between. Germline CDR1 and CDR2: SGHRS and YFSETQ. CDR3 length: 12 amino acids. CDR3 nucleotide sequence: TGCGCCAGCAGCCCCAACTCCTACGAGCAGTACTTC. This gives the protein CASSPNSYEQYF.

This chain links TRBV7-9 with TRBJ2-7; D is perhaps TRBD1 (6 bases). This CDR3 contains 13 residues. Germline CDR1 and CDR2: SEHNR and FQNEAQ (reference sequence). V was trimmed by 5 bases and J by 3 bases, leaving 11 bases between them. CDR3 coding DNA: TGTGCCAGCAGCCGGGACACCTTCTACGAGCAGTACTTC. Protein sequence: CASSRDTFYEQYF.

This clone was seen only once. This chain connects TRBV6-2 or TRBV6-3 to TRBJ2-3; TRBD2 might be the D (6 bases). The V gene's germline CDR1 is MNHEY and CDR2 SVGEGT. Trimming shortened V by 0 bases and J by 9 bases, and 16 bases separated the two germline ends. The CDR3 extends over 15 amino acids. The CDR3 DNA sequence: TGTGCCAGCAGTTACTCGGGAGGCCCTGAGATGACGCAGTATTTT. Its translation is CASSYSGGPEMTQYF.

CDR3 nucleotide sequence: TGCGCCAGCAGCTTCGGAGGGAATCCCTACAATGAGCAGTTCTTC. Translating it yields CASSFGGNPYNEQFF. V gene TRBV5-1 combines with J gene TRBJ2-1; D perhaps matches TRBD2 (6 bases). V gave up 2 bases and J gave up 2 bases, with 11 bases separating them. The CDR3 consists of 15 residues. Germline V gene lookup returns CDR1 SGHRS and CDR2 YFSETQ.

The rearrangement joins TRBV4-1 to TRBJ1-1; D might be TRBD1 (6 bases). The CDR3 is 13 amino acids. V lost 0 bases, J lost 11 bases, and 13 bases lay in between. The germline CDR1 and CDR2 sequences are MGHRA and YSYEKL. The CDR3 sequence: CASSQDWPGGAFF. The CDR3 DNA is TGCGCCAGCAGCCAAGATTGGCCGGGGGGCGCTTTCTTT.

J is TRBJ2-1 and V is TRBV10-2, with TRBD2 matching 7 bases. CDR3 length equals 18 residues. V dropped 4 bases and J dropped 4; count of bases not matched to a gene: 16. Germline-derived CDR1 and CDR2 are WSHSY and SAAADI. CDR3 sequence reads: CASSARAMGSGPYNEQFF. The CDR3 DNA follows: TGCGCCAGCAGTGCAAGAGCTATGGGTAGCGGGCCTTACAATGAGCAGTTCTTC.

The gene calls are TRBV30 and TRBJ1-3; D perhaps matches TRBD1 (5 bases). Germline lookup yields CDR1 GTSNPN and CDR2 SVGIG (reference sequence). This CDR3 region has 16 residues. V lost 2 bases to trimming and J lost 0 bases, with 14 bases between them. The CDR3 spells CAWSRIGAGSGNTIYF. The DNA for the CDR3 is TGTGCCTGGAGTCGGATAGGGGCCGGCTCTGGAAACACCATATATTTT.

This clone was observed a handful of times. This chain connects TRBV19 to TRBJ1-4; 7 bases match TRBD1. Germline V gene data show CDR1 as LNHDA and CDR2 as SQIVND (reference sequence). The CDR3 has 14 residues. Trimming cost V 4 bases and J 6 bases; bases outside gene matches: 5. The chain's CDR3 is CASSRGGADEKLFF. The CDR3 DNA follows: TGTGCCAGTAGTAGAGGGGGCGCGGATGAAAAACTGTTTTTT.